This TCR beta chain was sequenced in a study of shared clonotypes between healthy human individuals. V trimming: 5 bases; J trimming: 5 bases; junction bases outside the gene matches: 6. From germline, CDR1 is SGHRS and CDR2 YFSETQ. This CDR3 has 14 residues. Details on this clone: Its antigen is currently unknown.

Study-wide results and caveats: Non-shared clonotypes showed lower generation probabilities than clonotypes common to all four donors. On the whole, naive subsets had larger estimated richness than memory subsets had. The study's rarefaction showed incomplete sorted-subset sequencing despite large depth.

This table comes from immunoSEQ multiplex PCR, and its TCRdb copy is limited to in-frame clones, with some not included. The table has about 330,000 clones, under 80% seen once. The investigators split CD4+ cells into a CD45RA+ naive subset and a CD45RA-negative memory subset. This clonotype was sampled from a man under 40 in good health. The V call is TRBV5-1, the J call TRBJ2-1, with 8 bases matching TRBD1. The sequenced sample was memory CD4+ T cells sorted from blood. Specified subset: CD45RA-negative fraction. CDR3 protein: CASRQQGDDNEQFF. The CDR3 DNA reads TGCGCCAGCAGGCAACAGGGGGATGACAATGAGCAGTTCTTC.